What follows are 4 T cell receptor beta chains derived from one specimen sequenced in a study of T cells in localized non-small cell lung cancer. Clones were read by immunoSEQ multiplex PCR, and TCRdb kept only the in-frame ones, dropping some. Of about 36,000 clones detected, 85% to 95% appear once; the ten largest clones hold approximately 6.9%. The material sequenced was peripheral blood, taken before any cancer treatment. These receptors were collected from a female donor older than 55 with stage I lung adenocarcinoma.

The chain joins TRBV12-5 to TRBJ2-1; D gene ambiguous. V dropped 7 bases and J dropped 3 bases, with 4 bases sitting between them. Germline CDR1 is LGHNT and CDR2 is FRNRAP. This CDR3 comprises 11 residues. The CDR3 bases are TGTGCTAGTGCGAGCTACAATGAGCAGTTCTTC. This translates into CASASYNEQFF.

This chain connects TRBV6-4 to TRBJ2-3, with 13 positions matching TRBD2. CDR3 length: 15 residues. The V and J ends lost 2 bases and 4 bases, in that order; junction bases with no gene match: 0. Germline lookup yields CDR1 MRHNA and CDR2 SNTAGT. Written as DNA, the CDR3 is TGTGCCAGCAGTGACACTAGCGGGGGGGCAGATACGCAGTATTTT. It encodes CASSDTSGGADTQYF.

For the CDR3, the DNA is TGTGCCAGCAGCCTCGGGCAGCTGAACACCGGGGAGCTGTTTTTT. Protein: CASSLGQLNTGELFF. The V gene is TRBV5-6, the J gene TRBJ2-2, with unresolved D. Germline V gene sequence: CDR1 SGHDT, CDR2 YYEEEE. With 4 bases removed from V and 1 base from J, the gap between germline ends came to 11 bases. This CDR3 contains 15 residues.

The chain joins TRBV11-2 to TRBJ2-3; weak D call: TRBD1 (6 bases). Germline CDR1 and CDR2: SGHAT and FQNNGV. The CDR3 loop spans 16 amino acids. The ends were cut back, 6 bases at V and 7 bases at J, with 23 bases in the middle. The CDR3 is CASSLTTGWAPYTQYF. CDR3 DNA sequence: TGTGCCAGCAGTTTAACAACAGGGTGGGCCCCTTATACGCAGTATTTT.